A single TCR beta chain is shown here with its context. Antigen specificity is unknown. The data stem from a study of T cell repertoires in cytomegalovirus infection. Via MiXCR, TCRdb re-called the reads, giving one row per CDR3 protein. In the table there are over 250,000 distinct CDR3 sequences, approximately 22% of which are singletons. Findings of the study overall: There were HLA-C-restricted CMV-specific TCR beta clonotypes dominating the ex vivo response.

J lost 4 bases, V lost 0 bases, and 2 bases had no gene match. The germline V gene has CDR1 MNHEY and CDR2 SVGEGT. The CDR3 runs to 17 residues. V is TRBV6-2 or TRBV6-3 and J is TRBJ2-2, with 13 nucleotides matching TRBD2. The sequenced sample was cultured PBMCs, obtained from culture after CMV antigen stimulation. The sequence was obtained from a human donor in good health (CMV status not recorded). Some clones in this sample may be carry-over from other donors' samples. In nucleotides, the CDR3 is TGTGCCAGCAGTTACTCCGGACTAGCGGGAGTCACCGGGGAGCTGTTTTTT. Residues: CASSYSGLAGVTGELFF.